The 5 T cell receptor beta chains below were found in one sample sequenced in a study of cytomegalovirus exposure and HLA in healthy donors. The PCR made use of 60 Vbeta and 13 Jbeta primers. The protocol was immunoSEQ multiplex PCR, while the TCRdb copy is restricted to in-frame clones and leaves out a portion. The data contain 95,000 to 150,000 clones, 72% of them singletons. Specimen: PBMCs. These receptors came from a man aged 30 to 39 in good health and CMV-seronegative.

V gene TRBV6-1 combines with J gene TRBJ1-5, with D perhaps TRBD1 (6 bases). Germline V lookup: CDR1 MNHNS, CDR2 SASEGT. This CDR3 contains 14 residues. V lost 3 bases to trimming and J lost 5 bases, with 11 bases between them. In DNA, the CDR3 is TGTGCCAGCAGTGAGTTCCAGGGGTATCAGCCCCAGCATTTT. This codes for CASSEFQGYQPQHF.

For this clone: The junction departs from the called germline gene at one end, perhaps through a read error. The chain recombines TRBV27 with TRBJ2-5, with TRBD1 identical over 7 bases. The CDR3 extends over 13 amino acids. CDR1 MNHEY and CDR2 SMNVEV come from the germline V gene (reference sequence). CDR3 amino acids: CASSTTRDSACDF. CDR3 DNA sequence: TGTGCCAGCAGTACGACTCGGGACAGCGCGTGTGACTTC.

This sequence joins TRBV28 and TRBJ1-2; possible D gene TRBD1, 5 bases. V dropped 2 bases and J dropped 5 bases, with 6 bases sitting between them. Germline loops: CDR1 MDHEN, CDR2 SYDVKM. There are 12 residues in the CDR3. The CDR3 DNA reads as TGTGCCAGCAGTTTAGCAGGGTATGGCTACACCTTC. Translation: CASSLAGYGYTF.

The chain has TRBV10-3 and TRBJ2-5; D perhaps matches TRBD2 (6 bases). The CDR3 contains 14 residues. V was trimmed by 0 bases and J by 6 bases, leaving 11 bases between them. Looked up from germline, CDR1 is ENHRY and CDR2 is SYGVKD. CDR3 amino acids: CAISESRGGKTQYF. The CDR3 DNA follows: TGTGCCATCAGTGAGTCAAGGGGAGGAAAGACCCAGTACTTC.

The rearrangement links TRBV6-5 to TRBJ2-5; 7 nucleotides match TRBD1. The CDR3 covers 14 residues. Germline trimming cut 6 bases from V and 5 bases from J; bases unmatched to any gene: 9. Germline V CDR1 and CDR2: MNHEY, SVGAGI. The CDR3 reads CASSVNRGVETQYF. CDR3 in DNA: TGTGCCAGCAGCGTCAACAGGGGAGTGGAGACCCAGTACTTC.